A single sample gave rise to the 16 T cell receptor beta chains below, sequenced in a study of cytotoxic CD8 clonotypes in ibrutinib-treated CLL. Libraries were prepared by immunoSEQ multiplex PCR; TCRdb keeps only in-frame clonotypes and omits some of them. The table shows a few hundred thousand clones, with roughly 70% occurring only once. Sequencing used PBMCs, obtained after 24 months of ibrutinib treatment. The receptors here all came from a human donor with chronic lymphocytic leukemia.

In its sample, this clone was seen a few times. The rearrangement links TRBV30 to TRBJ1-5; unclear D gene. This CDR3 has 11 amino acids. The V and J ends lost 5 bases and 5 bases respectively, with 7 bases between them. Per the germline V gene, CDR1 is GTSNPN and CDR2 is SVGIG (reference sequence). The CDR3 DNA follows: TGTGCCTGGTTTATAGATCAGCCCCAGCATTTT. Translated: CAWFIDQPQHF.

The V gene is TRBV6-5, the J gene TRBJ1-2; D unclear. The CDR3 covers 13 residues. CDR1 MNHEY and CDR2 SVGAGI come from the germline V gene. V was cut by 7 bases and J by 6 bases, with 15 bases left in between. The CDR3, as DNA: TGTGCCAGCATCTCCCGACCGTTGGATGGCTACACCTTC. Translated, it gives CASISRPLDGYTF.

The chain employs TRBV19 and TRBJ2-1, with D maybe TRBD2 (5 bases). Trimming removed 7 bases at V and 2 bases at J, with 6 bases between. In germline, CDR1 is LNHDA, CDR2 SQIVND (reference sequence). CDR3 length: 12 amino acids. The CDR3 reads CASTSTYNEQFF. The DNA for the CDR3 is TGTGCCAGTACTAGCACCTACAATGAGCAGTTCTTC.

This clone was found a few times. This sequence joins TRBV30 and TRBJ1-2, with 8 bases matching TRBD1. This CDR3 has 13 amino acids. Germline V lookup: CDR1 GTSNPN, CDR2 SVGIG (reference sequence). The V gene end was trimmed by 2 bases and the J gene end by 7 bases; junction bases not matched to a gene: 6. The chain's CDR3 is CAWSSGGEGGYTF. The CDR3 coding sequence is TGTGCCTGGAGTTCAGGGGGCGAGGGTGGCTACACCTTC.

The chain has TRBV6-5 and TRBJ2-3; D is ambiguous. CDR1 is MNHEY and CDR2 is SVGAGI in the germline V gene. The V end was cut by 4 bases, the J end by 5 bases, with 19 bases between. The length of the CDR3 is 16 residues. The CDR3 sequence is CASSSRRPRTQDTQYF. CDR3 DNA sequence: TGTGCCAGCAGTTCCCGCAGGCCCAGAACACAAGATACGCAGTATTTT.

On this clone itself: Other DNA sequences in this sample translate to the same CDR3. The chain joins TRBV28 to TRBJ2-7; TRBD1 aligns across 9 bases. The CDR3 loop spans 13 amino acids. CDR1 is MDHEN and CDR2 is SYDVKM in the germline V gene. The V and J ends lost 6 bases and 4 bases, in that order; junction bases with no gene match: 4. The CDR3 DNA reads TGTGCCAGCAGCCCGGGACAGGGTTACGAGCAGTACTTC. It is translated as CASSPGQGYEQYF. The complete variable domain, with remaining parts taken from reference TRBV28 and TRBJ2-7, reads DVKVTQSSRYLVKRTGEKVFLECVQDMDHENMFWYRQDPGLGLRLIYFSYDVKMKEKGDIPEGYSVSREKKERFSLILESASTNQTSMYLCASSPGQGYEQYFGPGTRLTVT.

The chain carries TRBV20-1 and TRBJ2-7; D gene uncertain. CDR1 is DFQATT and CDR2 is SNEGSKA in the germline V gene (reference sequence). The CDR3 is made up of 10 amino acids. The V gene lost 7 bases and the J gene lost 4 bases, with 8 bases spanning the gap. CDR3 protein: CSVVEYEQYF. The CDR3 DNA is TGCAGTGTTGTAGAGTACGAGCAGTACTTC.

This clone was found a few times. In DNA form, the CDR3 reads TGTGCCAGCAGCTTTCAGGGCGGGGGCACTGAAGCTTTCTTT. This codes for CASSFQGGGTEAFF. The V and J genes are TRBV7-2 and TRBJ1-1, with a weak D call TRBD1 (5 bases). The CDR3 covers 14 residues. V dropped 3 bases and J dropped 4 bases, with 12 bases sitting between them. Germline lookup yields CDR1 SGHTA and CDR2 FQGNSA.

The rearrangement uses TRBV19 and TRBJ2-1; D ambiguous. The CDR3 spans 15 residues. Germline V gene sequence: CDR1 LNHDA, CDR2 SQIVND (reference sequence). With 1 base removed from V and 4 bases from J, the gap between germline ends came to 11 bases. DNA of the CDR3: TGTGCCAGTAGTATAGCGCCGAAAGAATACAATGAGCAGTTCTTC. It codes for CASSIAPKEYNEQFF.

The chain uses TRBV7-8 and TRBJ2-7; D is ambiguous. This CDR3 is built from 14 residues. Germline V CDR1 and CDR2: SGHVS, FQNEAQ. V was trimmed by 1 base and J by 3 bases, leaving 10 bases between them. The CDR3 sequence is CASSLGPDNYEQYF. DNA for the CDR3: TGTGCCAGCAGCTTAGGTCCAGATAACTACGAGCAGTACTTC. The variable domain in full, with the rest retrieved from reference TRBV7-8 and TRBJ2-7, is GAGVSQSPRYKVAKRGQDVALRCDPISGHVSLFWYQQALGQGPEFLTYFQNEAQLDKSGLPSDRFFAERPEGSVSTLKIQRTQQEDSAVYLCASSLGPDNYEQYFGPGTRLTVT.

This chain connects TRBV5-1 to TRBJ2-7; the match to TRBD1 covers 8 bases. V was clipped by 1 base and J by 5 bases; unmatched bases: 8. Looked up from germline, CDR1 is SGHRS and CDR2 is YFSETQ. The CDR3 has 15 residues. CDR3: CASSLTRQGRNEQYF. Here the CDR3 DNA reads TGCGCCAGCAGCTTGACCCGACAGGGGCGGAACGAGCAGTACTTC.

The chain is built from TRBV9 and TRBJ2-3; TRBD2 matches at 8 bases. The V gene end was trimmed by 2 bases and the J gene end by 3 bases; junction bases not matched to a gene: 5. Germline CDR1 is SGDLS and CDR2 is YYNGEE. CDR3 length: 15 amino acids. In DNA form, the CDR3 reads TGTGCCAGCAGCGTTAGCGGGATATGGACAGATACGCAGTATTTT. Protein: CASSVSGIWTDTQYF. Based on the CDR3 plus reference TRBV9 and TRBJ2-3, the full variable domain is DSGVTQTPKHLITATGQRVTLRCSPRSGDLSVYWYQQSLDQGLQFLIQYYNGEERAKGNILERFSAQQFPDLHSELNLSSLELGDSALYFCASSVSGIWTDTQYFGPGTRLTVL.

This clone was found a few times. The J gene is TRBJ2-7, the V gene TRBV6-5; TRBD1 is a possible D gene (6 bases). This CDR3 has 13 residues. V was cut by 2 bases and J by 4 bases, with 9 bases left in between. Germline assignment: CDR1 MNHEY and CDR2 SVGAGI. The CDR3 DNA follows: TGTGCCAGCAGTTACGGCAGGGGATACGAGCAGTACTTC. It encodes CASSYGRGYEQYF.

J is TRBJ2-5 and V is TRBV4-1, with 7 nucleotides matching TRBD1. V trimming: 3 bases; J trimming: 2 bases; junction bases outside the gene matches: 6. Germline assignment: CDR1 MGHRA and CDR2 YSYEKL. This CDR3 has 15 residues. CDR3 in DNA: TGCGCCAGCAGCCACACCGAGGGGGCACAAGAGACCCAGTACTTC. Protein product: CASSHTEGAQETQYF.

This clone was seen many times. The chain uses TRBV5-1 and TRBJ2-7; unclear D gene. CDR3 length equals 16 residues. Trimming removed 0 bases from V and 7 bases from J, with 20 bases in between. Germline lookup yields CDR1 SGHRS and CDR2 YFSETQ. The chain's CDR3 is CASSLGFQNSAGEQYF. CDR3 nucleotide sequence: TGCGCCAGCAGCTTGGGGTTCCAAAACAGTGCAGGTGAGCAGTACTTC.

The V gene is TRBV5-8, the J gene TRBJ2-5; TRBD1 is a possible D gene (5 bases). Germline V gene sequence: CDR1 SGHTS, CDR2 YDEGEE. V shed 2 bases and J shed 5 bases, with 10 bases lying between them. This CDR3 is 13 amino acids long. The chain's CDR3 is CASSFGQGETQYF. The CDR3 nucleotides read TGTGCCAGCAGCTTCGGTCAGGGTGAGACCCAGTACTTC. The whole variable domain, remainder taken from reference TRBV5-8 and TRBJ2-5, is EAGVTQSPTHLIKTRGQQATLRCSPISGHTSVYWYQQALGLGLQFLLWYDEGEERNRGNFPPRFSGRQFPNYSSELNVNALELEDSALYLCASSFGQGETQYFGPGTRLLVL.